This TCR beta chain was sequenced in a study of T cell responses to AZD1222 COVID-19 vaccine. Study at large: Pooled samples include second doses given at about 4 or 12 weeks. Study results and limitations: Within unmutated variant regions lay the reported targets of nearly half of spike-specific TCRs.

V lost 2 bases, J lost 1 base, and 10 bases lay in between. CDR1 and CDR2 from the germline V gene are SGHTA and FQGNSA. The CDR3 covers 15 residues. For this clone: What it binds is unknown.

The protocol was immunoSEQ multiplex PCR, while the TCRdb copy is restricted to in-frame clones and leaves out a portion. Of more than 95,000 clones detected, more than 75% appear once; the ten largest clones hold 7% to 10%. The receptor comes from an adult in good health. This specimen was peripheral blood, taken on day 0 of AZD1222 vaccination. The J gene is TRBJ2-3, the V gene TRBV7-2; the D gene is possibly TRBD2 (5 bases). The CDR3 region is CASSLMQEGTDTQYF. Here the CDR3 DNA reads TGTGCCAGCAGCTTAATGCAGGAGGGCACAGATACGCAGTATTTT.